These 32 T cell receptor beta chains were sequenced from one sample in a study of T cells in localized non-small cell lung cancer. Sequencing used immunoSEQ multiplex PCR; TCRdb keeps in-frame clones, though not all of them. This sample carries under 70,000 clones, 86% of them seen once, and the ten largest clones take 5.2%. The sequencing here drew on peripheral blood, taken before any cancer treatment. These receptors were taken from a woman aged 35 to 69 with stage I lung adenocarcinoma.

The V gene is TRBV2, the J gene TRBJ2-7; no firm D call. This CDR3 contains 11 residues. Between the trimmed V and J ends, which lost 4 bases and 6 bases, there was a span of 7 bases. Germline V gene data show CDR1 as SNHLY and CDR2 as FYNNEI. CDR3 sequence (DNA): TGTGCCAGCAGTGTCCAGGCCGAGCAGTACTTC. This translates into CASSVQAEQYF.

This clone has only one observation. V usage is TRBV2 and J usage is TRBJ2-2, with 7 bases aligning to TRBD1. V lost 6 bases and J lost 5; bases outside the gene matches: 3. The germline CDR1 and CDR2 sequences are SNHLY and FYNNEI. The CDR3 sequence is 13 residues long. CDR3 in amino acids: CASSQQGTGELFF. The CDR3 DNA follows: TGTGCCAGCAGCCAACAGGGGACCGGGGAGCTGTTTTTT. Combining the CDR3 with reference TRBV2 and TRBJ2-2 gives the whole variable domain EPEVTQTPSHQVTQMGQEVILRCVPISNHLYFYWYRQILGQKVEFLVSFYNNEISEKSEIFDDQFSVERPDGSNFTLKIRSTKLEDSAMYFCASSQQGTGELFFGEGSRLTVL.

This sequence joins TRBV4-3 and TRBJ2-7; 7 bases are shared with TRBD2. This CDR3 contains 16 residues. The germline gives CDR1 LGHNA, CDR2 YSLEER. With V trimmed by 0 bases and J by 1 base, 6 bases remained unmatched. The CDR3 DNA sequence: TGCGCCAGCAGCCAAGATCGGGCTAGCGGATCCTACGAGCAGTACTTC. Its translation: CASSQDRASGSYEQYF.

This chain links TRBV7-9 with TRBJ1-5, with TRBD1 as a possible D gene (6 bases). Germline values: CDR1 SEHNR, CDR2 FQNEAQ (reference sequence). V was shortened by 6 bases and J by 6 bases, with 15 bases between the two germline ends. CDR3 size: 14 residues. This CDR3 reads CASSIGGVGQPQHF. CDR3 in DNA: TGTGCCAGCAGTATAGGGGGGGTGGGTCAGCCCCAGCATTTT.

There are a few counts of this clone. The chain combines TRBV4-3 with TRBJ1-1; the D is unclear. Germline V CDR1 and CDR2: LGHNA, YSLEER. This CDR3 region has 16 residues. Trimming took 2 bases from V and 5 from J, leaving 18 bases between them. The DNA of the CDR3 is TGCGCCAGCAGCCAAAAAGGAATGGGAGAAGGGACTGAAGCTTTCTTT. This encodes CASSQKGMGEGTEAFF.

This chain's CDR3 is CASSLGPARDGYTF. In nucleotides, the CDR3 is TGCGCCAGCAGCTTGGGACCTGCTAGGGATGGCTACACCTTC. The chain uses TRBV5-1 and TRBJ1-2; the D is unclear. The V gene lost 0 bases and the J gene lost 6 bases, with 12 bases spanning the gap. Germline V gene sequence: CDR1 SGHRS, CDR2 YFSETQ. CDR3 length: 14 residues. The full variable domain, completed using reference TRBV5-1 and TRBJ1-2, is KAGVTQTPRYLIKTRGQQVTLSCSPISGHRSVSWYQQTPGQGLQFLFEYFSETQRNKGNFPGRFSGRQFSNSRSEMNVSTLELGDSALYLCASSLGPARDGYTFGSGTRLTVV.

J is TRBJ1-1 and V is TRBV4-3; no firm D call. The CDR3 consists of 13 residues. V shed 6 bases and J shed 0 bases, with 8 bases lying between them. Germline V CDR1 and CDR2: LGHNA, YSLEER. CDR3 bases: TGCGCCAGCAGTGGGAAAGTGAACACTGAAGCTTTCTTT. Its translation is CASSGKVNTEAFF.

V gene TRBV6-6 combines with J gene TRBJ2-3, with D maybe TRBD2 (6 bases). The CDR3 contains 16 residues. V was cut by 2 bases and J by 0 bases, with 12 bases left in between. Germline CDR1 is MNHNY and CDR2 is SVGAGI (reference sequence). CDR3 region: CASSYNWGTSTDTQYF. CDR3 DNA sequence: TGTGCCAGCAGTTACAATTGGGGGACTAGCACAGATACGCAGTATTTT.

This clone was observed a handful of times. The chain joins TRBV29-1 to TRBJ2-1, with TRBD2 as a possible D gene (5 bases). Trimming pared 7 bases from V and 5 bases from J, leaving 12 bases between. This CDR3 contains 12 residues. From germline, CDR1 is SQVTM and CDR2 ANQGSEA. The CDR3 DNA reads TGCAGCGGGCGGGTGGGGAACAATGAGCAGTTCTTC. Protein sequence: CSGRVGNNEQFF.

The J gene is TRBJ2-5, the V gene TRBV13; TRBD1 agrees at 10 bases. Germline CDR1 is PRHDT and CDR2 is FYEKMQ (reference sequence). This CDR3 region has 14 residues. J gave up 3 bases and V 6 bases, and 4 bases lay outside the gene matches. The CDR3 DNA reads TGTGCCAGCAGGCGGACAGGGGGTGAAGAGACCCAGTACTTC. Translation: CASRRTGGEETQYF.

This clone was recorded once. The chain employs TRBV15 and TRBJ2-5, with 7 bases matching TRBD2. After removal of 5 bases from V and 5 bases from J, the junction contained 5 bases not matched to a gene. The CDR3 sequence is 13 residues long. Germline V CDR1 and CDR2: LNHNV, YYDKDF (reference sequence). CDR3 in amino acids: CATSLGLVETQYF. The CDR3 nucleotides are TGTGCCACCAGCCTTGGACTAGTCGAGACCCAGTACTTC.

The rearrangement joins TRBV30 to TRBJ2-7; a possible D gene is TRBD2 (6 bases). The CDR3 is 13 residues long. The germline V gene has CDR1 GTSNPN and CDR2 SVGIG (reference sequence). Trimming stripped 4 bases from V and 0 bases from J, with 10 bases between. The CDR3 loop is CAWTSGYSYEQYF. CDR3 coding DNA: TGTGCCTGGACAAGCGGGTACTCCTACGAGCAGTACTTC.

This rearrangement joins TRBV5-1 to TRBJ2-1, with TRBD1 identical over 8 bases. Losses at the gene ends were 2 bases for V and 6 bases for J; bases not matched to a gene: 4. The CDR3 loop spans 14 amino acids. Germline CDR1 reads SGHRS; CDR2 reads YFSETQ. CDR3 DNA: TGCGCCAGCAGCTTCGGACAGGGCGTCAATGAGCAGTTCTTC. This sequence encodes CASSFGQGVNEQFF. The entire variable domain, with the rest obtained from reference TRBV5-1 and TRBJ2-1, is as follows: KAGVTQTPRYLIKTRGQQVTLSCSPISGHRSVSWYQQTPGQGLQFLFEYFSETQRNKGNFPGRFSGRQFSNSRSEMNVSTLELGDSALYLCASSFGQGVNEQFFGPGTRLTVL.

The V and J genes are TRBV2 and TRBJ1-5; a possible D gene is TRBD1 (5 bases). The V gene lost 6 bases and the J gene lost 5 bases, with 14 bases spanning the gap. The germline gives CDR1 SNHLY, CDR2 FYNNEI. The CDR3 runs to 14 residues. CDR3 residues: CASRRSQTDQPQHF. In DNA form, the CDR3 reads TGTGCCAGCAGGAGATCTCAGACAGATCAGCCCCAGCATTTT. Variable domain in full (rest from reference TRBV2 and TRBJ1-5): EPEVTQTPSHQVTQMGQEVILRCVPISNHLYFYWYRQILGQKVEFLVSFYNNEISEKSEIFDDQFSVERPDGSNFTLKIRSTKLEDSAMYFCASRRSQTDQPQHFGDGTRLSIL.

The V and J genes are TRBV5-5 and TRBJ2-3, with 13 nucleotides matching TRBD2. Germline CDR1 is SGHKS and CDR2 is YYEKEE (reference sequence). The CDR3 is made up of 16 amino acids. Unmatched junction bases numbered 6, after V lost 3 bases and J lost 5 bases. This CDR3 reads CASSWGLAGIGDTQYF. CDR3 bases: TGTGCCAGCAGCTGGGGACTAGCGGGGATAGGAGATACGCAGTATTTT. The full variable domain, with the rest looked up from reference TRBV5-5 and TRBJ2-3, is DAGVTQSPTHLIKTRGQQVTLRCSPISGHKSVSWYQQVLGQGPQFIFQYYEKEERGRGNFPDRFSARQFPNYSSELNVNALLLGDSALYLCASSWGLAGIGDTQYFGPGTRLTVL.

The V gene is TRBV6-6, the J gene TRBJ1-1; the D is unclear. The CDR3 has 11 residues. Trimming removed 8 bases at V and 8 bases at J, with 12 bases between. The germline V gene has CDR1 MNHNY and CDR2 SVGAGI (reference sequence). The DNA for the CDR3 is TGTGCCAGCGCCAGTTGGCCCGAAGCTTTCTTT. Its translation: CASASWPEAFF.

This clone occurred once. The V call is TRBV15, the J call TRBJ2-1, with TRBD1 matching over 7 bases. Trimming at V came to 0 bases and at J to 0 bases, leaving 8 bases not matched to a gene. Per germline, CDR1 LNHNV and CDR2 YYDKDF (reference sequence). CDR3 size: 18 residues. The CDR3 loop reads CATSRDLSGQNSYNEQFF. In DNA, the CDR3 is TGTGCCACCAGCAGAGACCTCTCGGGACAGAACTCCTACAATGAGCAGTTCTTC.

V usage is TRBV5-6 and J usage is TRBJ1-1, with no clear D. The germline V gene encodes CDR1 SGHDT and CDR2 YYEEEE. V shed 1 base and J shed 6 bases, with 7 bases lying between them. The CDR3 extends over 12 amino acids. As DNA, the CDR3 is TGTGCCAGCAGCTTGCAGAGGGCTGAAGCTTTCTTT. It specifies CASSLQRAEAFF.

This clone was observed once. The chain combines TRBV6-6 with TRBJ2-5; D assignment may be TRBD1 or TRBD2 (5 bases each). Germline V gene data show CDR1 as MNHNY and CDR2 as SVGAGI (reference sequence). Trimming removed 6 bases from V and 2 bases from J, with 10 bases in between. The CDR3 length is 13 residues. The CDR3: CASSRDVQETQYF. CDR3 DNA: TGTGCCAGCAGCCGGGACGTACAAGAGACCCAGTACTTC.

The chain is built from TRBV7-2 and TRBJ1-1; the D is unclear. Trimming stripped 1 base from V and 5 bases from J, with 2 bases between. CDR3 length: 11 amino acids. Germline V gene data show CDR1 as SGHTA and CDR2 as FQGNSA. For the CDR3, the DNA is TGTGCCAGCAGCTTAGAAACTGAAGCTTTCTTT. Its translation is CASSLETEAFF.

The chain combines TRBV6-5 with TRBJ1-1, with no clear D. CDR3 length equals 12 residues. The germline gives CDR1 MNHEY, CDR2 SVGAGI. V lost 0 bases to trimming and J lost 5 bases, with 4 bases between them. The CDR3 reads CASSYSQTEAFF. The CDR3 DNA follows: TGTGCCAGCAGTTACTCTCAGACTGAAGCTTTCTTT.

The table lists this clone with a few counts. The rearrangement joins TRBV30 to TRBJ1-2; 7 bases are shared with TRBD1. CDR1 is GTSNPN and CDR2 is SVGIG in the germline V gene (reference sequence). Losses at the gene ends were 3 bases for V and 7 bases for J; bases not matched to a gene: 8. The CDR3 is made up of 13 amino acids. CDR3 in amino acids: CAWSERQGGGYTF. The CDR3 nucleotides are TGTGCCTGGAGCGAAAGACAGGGCGGTGGCTACACCTTC.

The chain is built from TRBV6-4 and TRBJ1-2; no reliable D call. V shed 0 bases and J shed 7 bases, with 6 bases lying between them. This CDR3 has 12 residues. Germline V gives CDR1 MRHNA, CDR2 SNTAGT. The CDR3 spells CASSDSVGGYTF. The CDR3 DNA reads as TGTGCCAGCAGTGACTCGGTCGGTGGCTACACCTTC.

This chain connects TRBV7-6 to TRBJ2-2; unclear D gene. CDR1 SGHVS and CDR2 FNYEAQ come from the germline V gene. CDR3 length equals 16 residues. V dropped 1 base and J dropped 7 bases, with 16 bases sitting between them. The CDR3 loop is CASSLEGRPQLGELFF. CDR3 sequence (DNA): TGTGCCAGCAGCTTAGAGGGCAGACCACAGCTCGGGGAGCTGTTTTTT.

The chain couples TRBV7-2 to TRBJ2-2; D is possibly TRBD1 (6 bases). CDR3 size: 15 residues. In germline, CDR1 is SGHTA, CDR2 FQGNSA. Trimming took off 7 bases at V and 1 base at J, with 13 bases between the two ends. CDR3 bases: TGTGCCAGCACCACGACAGGAATGAACACCGGGGAGCTGTTTTTT. Translation: CASTTTGMNTGELFF.

This sequence joins TRBV2 and TRBJ2-3; no firm D call. Deletions cut 5 bases from V and 1 base from J, with 10 bases between. The CDR3 has 14 amino acids. Per the germline V gene, CDR1 is SNHLY and CDR2 is FYNNEI. The DNA of the CDR3 is TGTGCCAGCAGTTGGGTAGGGCGCACAGATACGCAGTATTTT. Translated, it gives CASSWVGRTDTQYF.

V gene TRBV27 combines with J gene TRBJ1-2, with D uncertain. The germline V and J ends were trimmed by 3 bases and 6 bases, with 11 bases remaining between them. This CDR3 is 13 amino acids long. Germline V gene sequence: CDR1 MNHEY, CDR2 SMNVEV (reference sequence). The CDR3, as DNA: TGTGCCAGCAGTTTCTCGACGGTAAATGGCTACACCTTC. This sequence encodes CASSFSTVNGYTF.

The chain has TRBV6-1 and TRBJ1-2; TRBD1 aligns across 7 bases. Germline lookup yields CDR1 MNHNS and CDR2 SASEGT. V lost 7 bases to trimming and J lost 0 bases; unmatched junction nucleotides: 5. This CDR3 spans 14 amino acids. CDR3 sequence (DNA): TGTGCCAGCACCTACAGGGGACCTAACTATGGCTACACCTTC. Protein product: CASTYRGPNYGYTF.

As for this clone: Other DNA sequences in the same sample also yield this CDR3. V usage is TRBV6-5 and J usage is TRBJ1-1; 8 bases fit TRBD1. This CDR3 has 14 residues. Per the germline V gene, CDR1 is MNHEY and CDR2 is SVGAGI. V lost 3 bases to trimming and J lost 1 base; unmatched junction nucleotides: 1. The CDR3, as DNA: TGTGCCAGCAGTTATGGACAGGGGAACACTGAAGCTTTCTTT. Its translation: CASSYGQGNTEAFF.

The V call is TRBV7-9, the J call TRBJ1-2, with TRBD1 identical over 8 bases. The CDR3 runs 14 residues. The germline gives CDR1 SEHNR, CDR2 FQNEAQ (reference sequence). V lost 4 bases to trimming and J lost 8 bases; unmatched junction nucleotides: 9. Here the CDR3 DNA reads TGTGCCAGCAGCTCTGAAGGACAGGGAGGCGGCTACACCTTC. It yields the protein CASSSEGQGGGYTF.

The chain is built from TRBV28 and TRBJ2-5; a possible D gene is TRBD2 (5 bases). Germline values: CDR1 MDHEN, CDR2 SYDVKM. Trimming removed 6 bases from V and 8 bases from J, with 16 bases in between. The CDR3 extends over 13 amino acids. The CDR3 is CASRQTIPETQYF. DNA for the CDR3: TGTGCCAGCAGGCAGACTATCCCGGAAACCCAGTACTTC.

V is TRBV19 and J is TRBJ2-7, with 8 bases fitting TRBD1. J gave up 6 bases and V 8 bases, and 12 bases lay outside the gene matches. Germline loops: CDR1 LNHDA, CDR2 SQIVND (reference sequence). The CDR3 runs 14 residues. The CDR3 nucleotides read TGTGCCAGTTCGTCCGGGACAGGTCCTTCCGAGCAGTACTTC. This encodes CASSSGTGPSEQYF.